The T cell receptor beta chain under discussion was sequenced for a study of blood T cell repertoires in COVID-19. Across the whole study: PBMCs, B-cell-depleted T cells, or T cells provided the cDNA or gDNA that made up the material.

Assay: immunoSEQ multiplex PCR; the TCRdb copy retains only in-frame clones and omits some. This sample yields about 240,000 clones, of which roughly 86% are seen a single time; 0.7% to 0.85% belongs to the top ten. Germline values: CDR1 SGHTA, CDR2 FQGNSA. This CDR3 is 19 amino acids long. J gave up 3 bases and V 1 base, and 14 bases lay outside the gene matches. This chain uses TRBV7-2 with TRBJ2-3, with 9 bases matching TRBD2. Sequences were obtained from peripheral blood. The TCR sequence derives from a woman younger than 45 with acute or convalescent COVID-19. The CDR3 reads CASSLEGWRLAGTTDTQYF. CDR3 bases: TGTGCCAGCAGCTTAGAGGGGTGGCGGCTAGCGGGAACGACAGATACGCAGTATTTT.